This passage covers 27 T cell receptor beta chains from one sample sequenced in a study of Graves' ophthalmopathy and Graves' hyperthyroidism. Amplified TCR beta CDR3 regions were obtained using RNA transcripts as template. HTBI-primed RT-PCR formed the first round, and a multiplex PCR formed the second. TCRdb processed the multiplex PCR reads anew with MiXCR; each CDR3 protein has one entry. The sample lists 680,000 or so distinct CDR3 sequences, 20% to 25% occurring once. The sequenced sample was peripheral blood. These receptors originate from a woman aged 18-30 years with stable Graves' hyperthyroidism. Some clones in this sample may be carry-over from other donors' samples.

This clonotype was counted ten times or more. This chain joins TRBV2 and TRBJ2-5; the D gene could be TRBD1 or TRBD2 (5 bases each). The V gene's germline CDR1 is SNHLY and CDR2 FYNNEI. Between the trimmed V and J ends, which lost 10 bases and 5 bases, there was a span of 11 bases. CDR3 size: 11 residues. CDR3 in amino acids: CATGRWETQYF. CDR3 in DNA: TGTGCCACGGGACGATGGGAGACCCAGTACTTC. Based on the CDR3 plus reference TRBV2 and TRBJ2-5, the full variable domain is EPEVTQTPSHQVTQMGQEVILRCVPISNHLYFYWYRQILGQKVEFLVSFYNNEISEKSEIFDDQFSVERPDGSNFTLKIRSTKLEDSAMYFCATGRWETQYFGPGTRLLVL.

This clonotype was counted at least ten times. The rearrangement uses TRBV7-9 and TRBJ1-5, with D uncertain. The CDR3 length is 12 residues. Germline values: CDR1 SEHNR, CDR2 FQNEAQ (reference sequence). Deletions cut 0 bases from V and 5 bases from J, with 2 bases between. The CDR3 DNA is TGTGCCAGCAGCTTAGCAGATCAGCCCCAGCATTTT. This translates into CASSLADQPQHF.

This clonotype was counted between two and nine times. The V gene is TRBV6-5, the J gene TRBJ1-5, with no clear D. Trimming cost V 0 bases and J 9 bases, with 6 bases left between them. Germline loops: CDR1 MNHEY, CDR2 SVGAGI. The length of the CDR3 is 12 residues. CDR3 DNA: TGTGCCAGCAGTTACTCGACGGGGCCCCAGCATTTT. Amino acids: CASSYSTGPQHF.

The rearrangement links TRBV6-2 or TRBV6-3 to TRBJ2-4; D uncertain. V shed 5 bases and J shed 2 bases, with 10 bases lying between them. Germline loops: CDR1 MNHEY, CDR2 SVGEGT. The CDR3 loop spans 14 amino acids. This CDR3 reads CASSAGVSKNIQYF. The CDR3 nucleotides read TGTGCCAGCAGTGCTGGGGTGTCCAAAAACATTCAGTACTTC.

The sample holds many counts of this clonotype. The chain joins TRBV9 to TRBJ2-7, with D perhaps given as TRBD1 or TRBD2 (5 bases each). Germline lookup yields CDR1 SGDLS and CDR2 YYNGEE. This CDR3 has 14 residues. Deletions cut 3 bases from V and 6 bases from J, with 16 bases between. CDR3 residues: CASSAGHLEGEQYF. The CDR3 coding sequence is TGTGCCAGCAGCGCCGGACATCTCGAGGGCGAGCAGTACTTC.

CDR3 sequence: CASSGGGMDTGELFF. The DNA for the CDR3 is TGTGCCAGCAGCGGGGGCGGGATGGACACCGGGGAGCTGTTTTTT. The chain combines TRBV6-1 with TRBJ2-2; the D gene could be TRBD1 or TRBD2 (6 bases each). The CDR3 sequence is 15 residues long. With 6 bases removed from V and 3 bases from J, the gap between germline ends came to 14 bases. From germline, CDR1 is MNHNS and CDR2 SASEGT.

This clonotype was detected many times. The CDR3 DNA sequence: TGTGCCAGCAGTTTTAGGGGCTATGGCTACACCTTC. Amino acids: CASSFRGYGYTF. The chain carries TRBV28 and TRBJ1-2, with D tentatively TRBD1 (5 bases). Trimming removed 3 bases from V and 4 bases from J, with 6 bases in between. CDR1 is MDHEN, CDR2 SYDVKM, per germline. The CDR3 runs 12 residues.

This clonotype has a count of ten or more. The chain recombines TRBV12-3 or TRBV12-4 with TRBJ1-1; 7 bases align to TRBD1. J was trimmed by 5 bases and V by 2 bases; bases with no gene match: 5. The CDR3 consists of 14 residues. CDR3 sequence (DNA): TGTGCCAGCAGTTTAAGGGGGCGGGGGACTGAAGCTTTCTTT. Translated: CASSLRGRGTEAFF.

CDR3 amino acids: CASRFENTEAFF. The CDR3 DNA reads as TGCGCCAGCAGGTTTGAGAACACTGAAGCTTTCTTT. V is TRBV5-1 and J is TRBJ1-1; D not resolved. Trimming took 5 bases from V and 1 from J, leaving 6 bases between them. CDR3 length: 12 amino acids. Per germline, CDR1 SGHRS and CDR2 YFSETQ.

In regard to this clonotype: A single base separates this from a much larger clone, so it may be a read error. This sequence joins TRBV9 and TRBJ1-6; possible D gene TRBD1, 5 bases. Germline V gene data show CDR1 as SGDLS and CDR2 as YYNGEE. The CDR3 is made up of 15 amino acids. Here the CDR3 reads CASSVERGDNSHLHF. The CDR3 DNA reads TGTGCCAGCAGCGTAGAAAGGGGTGACAATTCACACCTCCACTTT. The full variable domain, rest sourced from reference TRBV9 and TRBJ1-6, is DSGVTQTPKHLITATGQRVTLRCSPRSGDLSVYWYQQSLDQGLQFLIQYYNGEERAKGNILERFSAQQFPDLHSELNLSSLELGDSALYFCASSVERGDNSHLHFGNGTRLTVT.

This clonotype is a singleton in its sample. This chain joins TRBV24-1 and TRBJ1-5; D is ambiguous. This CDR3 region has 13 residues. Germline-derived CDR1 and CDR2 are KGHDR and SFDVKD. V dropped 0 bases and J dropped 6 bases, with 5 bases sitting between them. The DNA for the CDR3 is TGTGCCACCAGTGATTTGTTGGGTCAGCCCCAGCATTTT. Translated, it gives CATSDLLGQPQHF.

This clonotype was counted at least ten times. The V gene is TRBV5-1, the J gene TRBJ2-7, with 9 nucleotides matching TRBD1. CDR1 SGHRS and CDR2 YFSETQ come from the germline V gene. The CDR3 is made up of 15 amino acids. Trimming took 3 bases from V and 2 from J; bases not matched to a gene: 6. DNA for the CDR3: TGCGCCAGCAGCTCCACCGGGACAGGGCCCTACGAGCAGTACTTC. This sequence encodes CASSSTGTGPYEQYF.

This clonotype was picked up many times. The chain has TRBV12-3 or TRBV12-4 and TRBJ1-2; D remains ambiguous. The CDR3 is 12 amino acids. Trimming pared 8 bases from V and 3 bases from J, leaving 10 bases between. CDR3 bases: TGTGCCAGCGCCCTTACCGACTATGGCTACACCTTC. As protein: CASALTDYGYTF.

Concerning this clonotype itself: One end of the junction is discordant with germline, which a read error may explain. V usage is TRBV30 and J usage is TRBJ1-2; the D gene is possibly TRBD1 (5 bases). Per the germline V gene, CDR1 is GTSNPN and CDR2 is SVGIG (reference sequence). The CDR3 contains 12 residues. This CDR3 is CSWSAQDYGYTF. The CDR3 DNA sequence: TGTTCCTGGAGTGCACAGGACTATGGCTACACCTTC.

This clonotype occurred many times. CDR3 region: CSVRTGGPRTNGYTF. The CDR3 DNA reads as TGCAGCGTAAGGACAGGGGGCCCAAGGACGAATGGCTACACCTTC. J is TRBJ1-2 and V is TRBV29-1; 11 bases are a match to TRBD1. V dropped 6 bases and J dropped 6; count of bases not matched to a gene: 12. This CDR3 has 15 residues. CDR1 and CDR2 (germline): SQVTM, ANQGSEA.

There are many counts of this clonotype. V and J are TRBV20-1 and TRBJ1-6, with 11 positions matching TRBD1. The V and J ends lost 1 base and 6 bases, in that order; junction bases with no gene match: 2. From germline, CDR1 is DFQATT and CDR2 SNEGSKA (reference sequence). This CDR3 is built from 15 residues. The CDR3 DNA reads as TGCAGTGCTAGAGTCGGGACAGGGGGTAATTCACCCCTCCACTTT. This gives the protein CSARVGTGGNSPLHF.

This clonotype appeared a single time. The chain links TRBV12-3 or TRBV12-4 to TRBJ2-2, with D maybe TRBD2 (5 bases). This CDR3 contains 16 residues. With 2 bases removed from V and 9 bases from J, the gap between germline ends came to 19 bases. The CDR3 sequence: CASSLPQAATHRELFF. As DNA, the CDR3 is TGTGCCAGCAGTTTACCCCAAGCGGCTACCCACCGGGAGCTGTTTTTT.

CDR3 sequence (DNA): TGTGCCAGCGGTCTGGACGAGCGCACTGAAGCTTTCTTT. Protein product: CASGLDERTEAFF. The rearrangement uses TRBV6-1 and TRBJ1-1; D unclear. Per the germline V gene, CDR1 is MNHNS and CDR2 is SASEGT. There are 13 residues in the CDR3. V lost 8 bases and J 4 bases, leaving 14 bases between the germline ends.

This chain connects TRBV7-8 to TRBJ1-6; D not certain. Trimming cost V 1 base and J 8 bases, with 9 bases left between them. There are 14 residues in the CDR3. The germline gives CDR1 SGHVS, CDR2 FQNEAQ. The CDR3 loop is CASSLGYSDSPLHF. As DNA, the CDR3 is TGTGCCAGCAGCTTAGGGTACTCGGATTCACCCCTCCACTTT.

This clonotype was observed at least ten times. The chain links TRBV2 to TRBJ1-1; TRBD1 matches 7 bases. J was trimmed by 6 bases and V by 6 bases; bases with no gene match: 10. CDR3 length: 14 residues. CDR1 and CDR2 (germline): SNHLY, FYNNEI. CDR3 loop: CASRLDAGGAEAFF. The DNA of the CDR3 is TGTGCCAGCAGGCTAGACGCAGGGGGGGCTGAAGCTTTCTTT. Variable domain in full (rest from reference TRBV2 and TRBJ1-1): EPEVTQTPSHQVTQMGQEVILRCVPISNHLYFYWYRQILGQKVEFLVSFYNNEISEKSEIFDDQFSVERPDGSNFTLKIRSTKLEDSAMYFCASRLDAGGAEAFFGQGTRLTVV.

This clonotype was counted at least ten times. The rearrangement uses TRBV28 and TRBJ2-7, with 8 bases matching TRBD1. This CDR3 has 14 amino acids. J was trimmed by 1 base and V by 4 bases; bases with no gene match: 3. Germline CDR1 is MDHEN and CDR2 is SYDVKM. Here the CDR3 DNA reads TGTGCCAGCAGTTCGGACAGGGATTCCTACGAGCAGTACTTC. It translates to CASSSDRDSYEQYF.

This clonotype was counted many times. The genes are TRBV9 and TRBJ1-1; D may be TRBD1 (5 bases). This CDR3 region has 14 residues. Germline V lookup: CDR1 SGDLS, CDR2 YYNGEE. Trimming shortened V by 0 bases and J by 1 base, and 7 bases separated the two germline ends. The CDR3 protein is CASSVGGKNTEAFF. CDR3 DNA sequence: TGTGCCAGCAGCGTAGGGGGGAAGAACACTGAAGCTTTCTTT.

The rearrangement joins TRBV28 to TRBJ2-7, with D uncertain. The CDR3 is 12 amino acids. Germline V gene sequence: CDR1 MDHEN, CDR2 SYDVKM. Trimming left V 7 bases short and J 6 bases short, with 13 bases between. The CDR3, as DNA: TGTGCCAGCACTGCCGGGCCAATCGAGCAGTACTTC. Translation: CASTAGPIEQYF.

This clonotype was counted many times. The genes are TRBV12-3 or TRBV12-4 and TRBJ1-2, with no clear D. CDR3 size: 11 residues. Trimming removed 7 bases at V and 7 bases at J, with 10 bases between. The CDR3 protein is CASTLGVGYTF. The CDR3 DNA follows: TGTGCCAGCACCCTCGGGGTTGGCTACACCTTC.

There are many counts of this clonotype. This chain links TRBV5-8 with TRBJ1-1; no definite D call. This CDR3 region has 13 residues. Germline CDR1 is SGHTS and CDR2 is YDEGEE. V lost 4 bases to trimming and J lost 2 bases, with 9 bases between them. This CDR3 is CASSLLINTEAFF. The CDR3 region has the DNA TGTGCCAGCAGCCTGCTCATAAACACTGAAGCTTTCTTT.

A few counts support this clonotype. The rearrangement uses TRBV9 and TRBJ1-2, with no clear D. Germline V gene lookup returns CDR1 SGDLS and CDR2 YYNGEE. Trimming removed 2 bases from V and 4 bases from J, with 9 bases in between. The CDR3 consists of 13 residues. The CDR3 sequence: CASSVWGGYGYTF. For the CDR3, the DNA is TGTGCCAGCAGCGTTTGGGGTGGCTATGGCTACACCTTC.

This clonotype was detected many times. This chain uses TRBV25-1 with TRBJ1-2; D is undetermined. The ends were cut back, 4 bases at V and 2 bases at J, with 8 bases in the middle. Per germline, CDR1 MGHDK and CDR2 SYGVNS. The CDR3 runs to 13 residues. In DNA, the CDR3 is TGTGCCAGCAGTGTTACAGTAAACTATGGCTACACCTTC. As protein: CASSVTVNYGYTF.